This TCR beta chain was captured by sequencing in a study of vaccination effects on CD4 cells after COVID-19. On the study more broadly: Wells containing a few million PBMC each were cultured with approximately 9.7 IU/ml IL-2 and about 10 ug/ml peptides.

Looked up from germline, CDR1 is LNHDA and CDR2 is SQIVND (reference sequence). The CDR3 length is 15 residues. The trim removed 10 bases at V and 10 bases at J, leaving 19 bases unmatched. Produced via immunoSEQ multiplex PCR; TCRdb's table is partial and in-frame only. The table has over 45,000 clones, over 50% seen once. After roughly 9 days in culture, the CD4+ T cells were isolated. Testing of the vaccine recipients showed negative nucleocapsid antibodies and no prior SARS-CoV-2 infection. As for this clone: The antigen is undetermined.

Here the sequenced sample was CD4+ T cells from PBMCs cultured without peptide, taken before COVID-19 vaccination. The V and J genes are TRBV19 and TRBJ2-1; 7 bases are shared with TRBD2. The receptor comes from a human donor who received a COVID-19 vaccine. The chain's CDR3 is CATNVVFGGGREQFF. CDR3 coding DNA: TGTGCCACCAACGTCGTGTTTGGGGGGGGTAGGGAGCAGTTCTTC.